These 21 T cell receptor beta chains were all obtained from the same sample, sequenced in a study of radiotherapy plus CTLA-4 blockade in lung cancer. The data were produced by immunoSEQ multiplex PCR, yet TCRdb's version contains in-frame clones alone and is incomplete. The data hold roughly 68,000 clones, with approximately 78% observed a single time. The material was peripheral blood, obtained from a patient treated with radiotherapy plus ipilimumab. These receptors were taken from a human donor with non-small cell lung cancer who had a complete response to radiotherapy plus ipilimumab.

The J gene is TRBJ2-2, the V gene TRBV11-3; D is ambiguous. Between the trimmed V and J ends, which lost 0 bases and 5 bases, there was a span of 7 bases. Germline CDR1 and CDR2: SGHNT and YENEEA. The CDR3 length is 14 residues. CDR3 nucleotide sequence: TGTGCCAGCAGCTTAGAAGGAAGAACCGGGGAGCTGTTTTTT. It is translated as CASSLEGRTGELFF.

V and J are TRBV5-7 and TRBJ2-5; D is perhaps TRBD1 or TRBD2 (5 bases each). Being an ORF, TRBV5-7 has a function that is uncertain. Trimming stripped 4 bases from V and 0 bases from J, with 13 bases between. This CDR3 region has 15 residues. CDR3 loop: CASSPTPGHQETQYF. The CDR3 nucleotides read TGTGCCAGCAGCCCGACGCCGGGACACCAAGAGACCCAGTACTTC.

The chain couples TRBV7-9 to TRBJ1-1; D unresolved. V was pared by 6 bases and J by 1 base, with 6 bases between. CDR3 size: 12 residues. From germline, CDR1 is SEHNR and CDR2 FQNEAQ (reference sequence). CDR3 region: CASRFENTEAFF. The CDR3 DNA is TGTGCCAGCAGATTCGAGAACACTGAAGCTTTCTTT. Supplemented by reference TRBV7-9 and TRBJ1-1, the full variable domain reads DTGVSQNPRHKITKRGQNVTFRCDPISEHNRLYWYRQTLGQGPEFLTYFQNEAQLEKSRLLSDRFSAERPKGSFSTLEIQRTEQGDSAMYLCASRFENTEAFFGQGTRLTVV.

This clone was recorded only once. The chain is built from TRBV7-2 and TRBJ2-5, with 8 bases matching TRBD2. The CDR3 is 14 residues long. From germline, CDR1 is SGHTA and CDR2 FQGNSA. The junction had 7 bases not matched to a gene; V was cut back by 3 bases and J by 7 bases. CDR3 sequence (DNA): TGTGCCAGCAGCTTCACTAGCGGAGGGGGGACCCAGTACTTC. This translates into CASSFTSGGGTQYF.

V is TRBV7-8 and J is TRBJ2-1; 8 bases match TRBD2. The CDR3 has 15 residues. V shed 5 bases, J shed 0 bases, and the junction held 3 bases outside the gene matches. Germline CDR1 is SGHVS and CDR2 is FQNEAQ. This chain's CDR3 is CASSPGLASYNEQFF. CDR3 bases: TGTGCCAGCAGCCCTGGACTAGCCTCCTACAATGAGCAGTTCTTC.

The V call is TRBV2, the J call TRBJ1-2; D is uncertain. With 9 bases removed from V and 1 base from J, the gap between germline ends came to 18 bases. Germline lookup yields CDR1 SNHLY and CDR2 FYNNEI. The CDR3 length is 15 residues. The DNA of the CDR3 is TGTGCCAGTTACGGACCCGGGCTCATTAACTATGGCTACACCTTC. Protein: CASYGPGLINYGYTF. The full variable domain, rest sourced from reference TRBV2 and TRBJ1-2, is EPEVTQTPSHQVTQMGQEVILRCVPISNHLYFYWYRQILGQKVEFLVSFYNNEISEKSEIFDDQFSVERPDGSNFTLKIRSTKLEDSAMYFCASYGPGLINYGYTFGSGTRLTVV.

This rearrangement joins TRBV10-2 to TRBJ2-3; possibly TRBD2 for D (5 bases). This CDR3 is 15 amino acids long. The ends were cut back, 0 bases at V and 4 bases at J, with 11 bases in the middle. Germline V CDR1 and CDR2: WSHSY, SAAADI. Written as DNA, the CDR3 is TGCGCCAGCAGTGAGTCGGCGGCGGGCTCAGATACGCAGTATTTT. Its protein is CASSESAAGSDTQYF.

The chain recombines TRBV5-4 with TRBJ2-1; D might be TRBD1 (5 bases). The CDR3 is 12 amino acids. Trimming shortened V by 3 bases and J by 4 bases, and 5 bases separated the two germline ends. Germline assignment: CDR1 SGHNT and CDR2 YYREEE (reference sequence). CDR3 sequence: CASSSGYNEQFF. CDR3 sequence (DNA): TGTGCCAGCAGCTCAGGGTACAATGAGCAGTTCTTC.

The chain employs TRBV14 and TRBJ2-1; TRBD2 agrees at 12 bases. Germline trimming cut 5 bases from V and 9 bases from J; bases unmatched to any gene: 8. Germline loops: CDR1 SGHDN, CDR2 FVKESK. The CDR3 is 15 amino acids. CDR3 protein: CASSARLAGEAEQFF. CDR3 bases: TGTGCCAGCAGCGCCCGACTAGCGGGGGAGGCTGAGCAGTTCTTC.

This clone has just one count. V usage is TRBV29-1 and J usage is TRBJ2-1; 8 positions match TRBD2. CDR1 and CDR2 (germline): SQVTM, ANQGSEA. The CDR3 has 14 residues. V gave up 4 bases and J gave up 2 bases; unmatched junction bases: 4. The CDR3 bases are TGCAGCGTTGTCGGTAGCGGGACCTACAATGAGCAGTTCTTC. This sequence encodes CSVVGSGTYNEQFF.

The V gene is TRBV10-3, the J gene TRBJ2-1, with 10 bases lining up with TRBD2. Germline trimming cut 10 bases from V and 3 bases from J; bases unmatched to any gene: 6. The germline V gene encodes CDR1 ENHRY and CDR2 SYGVKD. This CDR3 has 14 residues. CDR3 DNA: TGTGCCACCCGACTAGCGGGTAACTACAATGAGCAGTTCTTC. This gives the protein CATRLAGNYNEQFF.

The rearrangement uses TRBV19 and TRBJ1-1, with no clear D. With 3 bases removed from V and 2 bases from J, the gap between germline ends came to 7 bases. The CDR3 runs to 13 residues. CDR1 LNHDA and CDR2 SQIVND come from the germline V gene (reference sequence). The DNA of the CDR3 is TGTGCCAGTAGTATTATCGTTAACACTGAAGCTTTCTTT. This translates into CASSIIVNTEAFF.

The chain uses TRBV6-5 and TRBJ2-2; 8 nucleotides line up with TRBD1. The CDR3 runs to 15 residues. Germline V lookup: CDR1 MNHEY, CDR2 SVGAGI. With V trimmed by 6 bases and J by 3 bases, 6 bases remained unmatched. This CDR3 reads CASRTGTGYTGELFF. In nucleotides, the CDR3 is TGTGCCAGCAGAACCGGGACAGGTTACACCGGGGAGCTGTTTTTT.

This chain uses TRBV7-9 with TRBJ1-1; D gene unclear. V lost 2 bases, J lost 11 bases, and 12 bases lay in between. Germline loops: CDR1 SEHNR, CDR2 FQNEAQ (reference sequence). CDR3 length: 12 amino acids. As DNA, the CDR3 is TGTGCCAGCAGCTTAAATCTAGGCTTGGCTTTCTTT. It yields the protein CASSLNLGLAFF.

Comment on this clone: The identical CDR3 is also encoded by other nucleotide sequences in the sample. This rearrangement joins TRBV19 to TRBJ1-1; D uncertain. The CDR3 runs 13 residues. Germline V gene sequence: CDR1 LNHDA, CDR2 SQIVND (reference sequence). V lost 3 bases to trimming and J lost 0 bases, with 5 bases between them. The CDR3 is CASSIWVNTEAFF. For the CDR3, the DNA is TGTGCCAGTAGTATTTGGGTGAACACTGAAGCTTTCTTT.

The J gene is TRBJ2-7, the V gene TRBV14; 9 nucleotides line up with TRBD2. CDR1 SGHDN and CDR2 FVKESK come from the germline V gene. Trimming took 4 bases from V and 3 from J; bases not matched to a gene: 16. This CDR3 spans 18 amino acids. The CDR3, as DNA: TGTGCCAGCAGCCTCAAGTCCCTTCTAGCGGGGCGGAACTACGAGCAGTACTTC. It is translated as CASSLKSLLAGRNYEQYF. The variable domain in full, completed from reference TRBV14 and TRBJ2-7, reads EAGVTQFPSHSVIEKGQTVTLRCDPISGHDNLYWYRRVMGKEIKFLLHFVKESKQDESGMPNNRFLAERTGGTYSTLKVQPAELEDSGVYFCASSLKSLLAGRNYEQYFGPGTRLTVT.

This chain connects TRBV11-3 to TRBJ1-1; 8 bases agree with TRBD1. The CDR3 spans 16 residues. The germline CDR1 and CDR2 sequences are SGHNT and YENEEA. V dropped 5 bases and J dropped 4; count of bases not matched to a gene: 12. The CDR3 nucleotides are TGTGCCAGCAGCCCACCCCGGACAGGGCGTTCCACTGAAGCTTTCTTT. Protein: CASSPPRTGRSTEAFF.

The J gene is TRBJ1-2, the V gene TRBV10-3; D unresolved. This CDR3 region has 14 residues. Germline CDR1 is ENHRY and CDR2 is SYGVKD. V lost 3 bases and J 4 bases, leaving 12 bases between the germline ends. CDR3 nucleotides: TGTGCCATCAGTGAAAGTCAGGCGCGCTATGGCTACACCTTC. Its translation is CAISESQARYGYTF.

Only a few counts were recorded for this clone. This chain uses TRBV7-9 with TRBJ2-2; the D gene is possibly TRBD1 (5 bases). The V gene lost 2 bases and the J gene lost 7 bases, with 11 bases spanning the gap. In germline, CDR1 is SEHNR, CDR2 FQNEAQ (reference sequence). The CDR3 has 14 amino acids. In nucleotides, the CDR3 is TGTGCCAGCAGCTTACAGGGAACTGGCGGGGAGCTGTTTTTT. This translates into CASSLQGTGGELFF.

CDR3 region: CASSIGQDRGRQPQHF. The CDR3 DNA follows: TGTGCCAGTAGTATTGGGCAGGACAGGGGACGCCAGCCCCAGCATTTT. This chain uses TRBV19 with TRBJ1-5, with 9 positions matching TRBD1. V lost 3 bases to trimming and J lost 7 bases; unmatched junction nucleotides: 10. Germline loops: CDR1 LNHDA, CDR2 SQIVND (reference sequence). The CDR3 loop spans 16 amino acids.

The chain carries TRBV19 and TRBJ1-5, with 7 bases fitting TRBD1. The CDR3 has 16 amino acids. Germline-derived CDR1 and CDR2 are LNHDA and SQIVND (reference sequence). V was pared by 7 bases and J by 5 bases, with 14 bases of the junction left unmatched. The CDR3: CASKRQGEIRDQPQHF. CDR3 sequence (DNA): TGTGCCAGTAAAAGGCAGGGGGAAATTAGGGATCAGCCCCAGCATTTT.